Below are 7 T cell receptor beta chains sequenced from a single sample in a study of OX40 agonist ivuxolimab in advanced cancers. The protocol was immunoSEQ multiplex PCR, while the TCRdb copy is restricted to in-frame clones and leaves out a portion. The table lists about 93,000 clones, approximately 94% of them singletons, with over 2.5% in the top ten. The starting material was CD4+ or CD8+ T cells sorted from blood, obtained in a trial of the OX40 agonist ivuxolimab. Every receptor here comes from an adult with an advanced solid tumor such as melanoma, head and neck, liver or kidney cancer.

The chain joins TRBV5-6 to TRBJ2-7; no clear D. The CDR3 totals 13 residues. Germline loops: CDR1 SGHDT, CDR2 YYEEEE. The V gene lost 2 bases and the J gene lost 2 bases, with 8 bases spanning the gap. Here the CDR3 reads CASSFGRAYEQYF. The CDR3 DNA reads TGTGCCAGCAGCTTCGGACGGGCCTACGAGCAGTACTTC. Full variable domain (missing parts from reference TRBV5-6 and TRBJ2-7): DAGVTQSPTHLIKTRGQQVTLRCSPKSGHDTVSWYQQALGQGPQFIFQYYEEEERQRGNFPDRFSGHQFPNYSSELNVNALLLGDSALYLCASSFGRAYEQYFGPGTRLTVT.

This chain links TRBV5-6 with TRBJ2-3; 12 bases align to TRBD2. The CDR3 sequence is 15 residues long. J gave up 4 bases and V 4 bases, and 4 bases lay outside the gene matches. Germline CDR1 reads SGHDT; CDR2 reads YYEEEE. CDR3 bases: TGTGCCAGCAGCGTTCTAGCGGGGGGGCCAGATACGCAGTATTTT. It is translated as CASSVLAGGPDTQYF.

In its sample, this clone was seen once. This chain uses TRBV2 with TRBJ1-5; TRBD1 might be the D (5 bases). Germline CDR1 SNHLY, CDR2 FYNNEI. The CDR3 consists of 17 residues. Trimming took off 0 bases at V and 6 bases at J, with 18 bases between the two ends. The CDR3 is CASSEAQFLTGSQPQHF. DNA for the CDR3: TGTGCCAGCAGTGAAGCGCAATTCTTAACAGGCAGTCAGCCCCAGCATTTT. The full variable domain, rest sourced from reference TRBV2 and TRBJ1-5, is EPEVTQTPSHQVTQMGQEVILRCVPISNHLYFYWYRQILGQKVEFLVSFYNNEISEKSEIFDDQFSVERPDGSNFTLKIRSTKLEDSAMYFCASSEAQFLTGSQPQHFGDGTRLSIL.

The chain recombines TRBV6-5 with TRBJ1-2, with D hard to call. Germline CDR1 is MNHEY and CDR2 is SVGAGI. V was pared by 2 bases and J by 4 bases, with 2 bases between. CDR3 length: 11 residues. CDR3 protein: CASSYIYGYTF. The CDR3 DNA reads TGTGCCAGCAGTTACATCTATGGCTACACCTTC.

The chain combines TRBV4-2 with TRBJ2-7, with 9 bases lining up with TRBD2. The CDR3 is 15 amino acids. V lost 4 bases and J lost 3; bases outside the gene matches: 7. In germline, CDR1 is LGHNA, CDR2 YNFKEQ. The CDR3: CASSRDSGSFYEQYF. CDR3 DNA: TGTGCCAGCAGCCGAGATAGCGGGAGCTTCTACGAGCAGTACTTC.

The chain couples TRBV6-1 to TRBJ1-5; D uncertain. The V and J ends lost 5 bases and 3 bases respectively, with 14 bases between them. In germline, CDR1 is MNHNS, CDR2 SASEGT. The CDR3 loop spans 15 amino acids. The CDR3 region is CASSSGFGNNQPQHF. The CDR3 DNA reads TGTGCCAGCAGTTCGGGGTTTGGAAACAATCAGCCCCAGCATTTT.

The chain carries TRBV6-5 and TRBJ1-1; 7 bases are shared with TRBD1. Germline CDR1 is MNHEY and CDR2 is SVGAGI. This CDR3 has 14 residues. V lost 3 bases, J lost 5 bases, and 6 bases stayed unmatched. CDR3 protein: CASSYQGDGTEAFF. CDR3 sequence (DNA): TGTGCCAGCAGTTATCAGGGGGACGGGACTGAAGCTTTCTTT.